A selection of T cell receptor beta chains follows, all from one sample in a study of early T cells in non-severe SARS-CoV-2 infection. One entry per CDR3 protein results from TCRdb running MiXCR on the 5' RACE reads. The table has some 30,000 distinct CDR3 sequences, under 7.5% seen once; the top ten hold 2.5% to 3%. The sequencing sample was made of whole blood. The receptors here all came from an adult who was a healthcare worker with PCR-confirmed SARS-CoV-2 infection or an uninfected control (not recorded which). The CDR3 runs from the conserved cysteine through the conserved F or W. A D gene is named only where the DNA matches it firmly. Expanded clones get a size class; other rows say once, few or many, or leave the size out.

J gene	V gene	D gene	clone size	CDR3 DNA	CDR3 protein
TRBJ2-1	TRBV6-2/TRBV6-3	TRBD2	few	TGTGCCAGCAGTCAAGGATCACGACTAGCGGGATTCAATGAGCAGTTCTTC	CASSQGSRLAGFNEQFF
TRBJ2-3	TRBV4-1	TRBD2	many	TGCGCCAGCAGCCAAGTACTAGCGGGGGCCACAGATACGCAGTATTTT	CASSQVLAGATDTQYF
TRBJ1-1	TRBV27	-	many	TGTGCCAGCAGTTGGAGTCTGTGGGGGGACACTGAAGCTTTCTTT	CASSWSLWGDTEAFF
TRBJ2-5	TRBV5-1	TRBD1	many	TGCGCCAGCAGCTTGTTAGGGACAGAAGAGACCCAGTACTTC	CASSLLGTEETQYF
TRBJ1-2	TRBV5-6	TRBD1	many	TGTGCCAGCAGCTTGGTTACCGGGACAGGGGGACGCTACACCTTC	CASSLVTGTGGRYTF
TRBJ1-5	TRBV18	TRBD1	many	TGTGCCAGCTCAACGACAGGGAACCATCAGCCCCAGCATTTT	CASSTTGNHQPQHF
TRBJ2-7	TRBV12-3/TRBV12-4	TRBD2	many	TGTGCCAGCAGCTTAGCGGGGGGAGTGGGGGAGCAGTACTTC	CASSLAGGVGEQYF
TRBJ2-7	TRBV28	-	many	TGTGCCACCCGAATAGGTAGCGGTAACTACGAGCAGTACTTC	CATRIGSGNYEQYF
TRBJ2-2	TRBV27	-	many	TGTGCCAGCAGTTTCTCTATTTCGGGGTCCGGGGAGCTGTTTTTT	CASSFSISGSGELFF
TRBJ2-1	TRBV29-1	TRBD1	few	TGCAGCGTCGCCGGGACAGGGGACGAGCAGTTCTTC	CSVAGTGDEQFF
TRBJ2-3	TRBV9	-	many	TGTGCCAGCAGCGTAGCTGGGGCAGCTAGCACAGATACGCAGTATTTT	CASSVAGAASTDTQYF
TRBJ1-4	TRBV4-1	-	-	TGCGCCAGCAGCCATAGGCAGACGCTGGAGAATGAAAAACTGTTTTTT	CASSHRQTLENEKLFF
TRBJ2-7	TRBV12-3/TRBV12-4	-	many	TGTGCCAGCAGTCTAACTGCATCCTACGAGCAGTACTTC	CASSLTASYEQYF
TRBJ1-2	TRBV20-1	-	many	TGCAGTGCTAGAGTGGGGGGCCCAAACTATGGCTACACCTTC	CSARVGGPNYGYTF
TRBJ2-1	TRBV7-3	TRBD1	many	TGTGCCAGCAGCTCGGGACAGGGCGGTACCCAGTTCTTC	CASSSGQGGTQFF
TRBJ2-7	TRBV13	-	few	TGTGCCAGCAGAAGAAGCGGGCGGTCCTACGAGCAGTACTTC	CASRRSGRSYEQYF
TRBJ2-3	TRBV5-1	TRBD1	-	TGCGCCAGCAGTACCAGGCTCCGGGACAGGGGGACGGCAGATACGCAGTATTTT	CASSTRLRDRGTADTQYF
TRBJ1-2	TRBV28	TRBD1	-	TGTGCCAGCAGTTTCGTCGACAGGGGTTTTGGCTACACCTTC	CASSFVDRGFGYTF
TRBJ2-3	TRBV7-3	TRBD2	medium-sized	TGTGCCAGCAGCATCGGACTAGCGGGAGCAGATACGCAGTATTTT	CASSIGLAGADTQYF
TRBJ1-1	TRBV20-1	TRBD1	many	TGCAGTGCTAGAGCGAACTCAGGGGGCCGAAGAATAATTGAAGCTTTCTTT	CSARANSGGRRIIEAFF
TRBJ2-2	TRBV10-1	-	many	TGCGCCAGCAGTGAGTGGAACACCGGGGAGCTGTTTTTT	CASSEWNTGELFF
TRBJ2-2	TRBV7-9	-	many	TGTGCCAGCAGCTTAGTCTCCGGGGAGCTGTTTTTT	CASSLVSGELFF
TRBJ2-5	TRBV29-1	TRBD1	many	TGCAGCGTGGTACAGGGGGAAGAGACCCAGTACTTC	CSVVQGEETQYF
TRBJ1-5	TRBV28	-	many	TGTGCCAGCAGTCCTACGACAGTACTTAGCAATCAGCCCCAGCATTTT	CASSPTTVLSNQPQHF
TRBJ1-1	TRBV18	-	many	TGTGCCAGCTCACCCCGGGGACGAAACACTGAAGCTTTCTTT	CASSPRGRNTEAFF
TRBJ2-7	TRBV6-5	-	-	TGTGCCAGCAGTTACCGGGACGGAGACTACGAGCAGTACTTC	CASSYRDGDYEQYF
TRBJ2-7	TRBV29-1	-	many	TGCAGCGTTGCTTTCAACCCCTTCTACGAGCAGTACTTC	CSVAFNPFYEQYF
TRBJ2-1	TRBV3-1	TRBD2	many	TGTGCCAGCAGACGGGGACTAGCGGGAGGGCCCTACAATGAGCAGTTCTTC	CASRRGLAGGPYNEQFF
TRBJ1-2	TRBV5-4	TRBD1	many	TGTGCCAGCAGCCCGCCGGGACAGAACTATGGCTACACCTTC	CASSPPGQNYGYTF
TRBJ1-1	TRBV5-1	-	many	TGCGCCAGCAGCTTCACGGGGGGACGAACTGAAGCTTTCTTT	CASSFTGGRTEAFF
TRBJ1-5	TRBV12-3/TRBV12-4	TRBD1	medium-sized	TGTGCCAGCAGTTATACGACAGGGGGTGATCAGCCCCAGCATTTT	CASSYTTGGDQPQHF
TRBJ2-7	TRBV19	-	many	TGTGCCAGTAGTACTCTACAGGGAGCTCCTGGGGTCGAGCAGTACTTC	CASSTLQGAPGVEQYF
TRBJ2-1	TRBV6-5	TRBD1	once	TGTGCCAGCAGACGACAGGGGGCCGACAATGAGCAGTTCTTC	CASRRQGADNEQFF
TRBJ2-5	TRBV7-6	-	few	TGTGCCAGCAGGGACCAAGAGACCCAGTACTTC	CASRDQETQYF
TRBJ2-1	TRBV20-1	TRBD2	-	TGCAGTGCTCCGGGACTAGCCGACAATGAGCAGTTCTTC	CSAPGLADNEQFF
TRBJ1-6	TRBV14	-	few	TGTGCCAGCAGCCCCCTTGGCGGGGGGAATTCACCCCTCCACTTT	CASSPLGGGNSPLHF
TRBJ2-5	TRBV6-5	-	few	TGTGCCAGCAGGGGGGTCGGAGGAGAGACCCAGTACTTC	CASRGVGGETQYF
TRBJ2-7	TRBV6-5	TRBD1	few	TGTGCCAGCAGTTTGGACAGGGCGGGCGAGCAGTACTTC	CASSLDRAGEQYF
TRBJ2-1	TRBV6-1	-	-	TGTGCCAGCAGTGGTTCGAGCTCCTACAATGAGCAGTTCTTC	CASSGSSSYNEQFF
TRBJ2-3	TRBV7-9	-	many	TGTTCCTCATCCGGAGGGGGAGGGTATTTT	CSSSGGGGYF
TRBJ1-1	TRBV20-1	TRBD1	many	TGCAGTGCTTACAGGGGAGAAGACACTGAAGCTTTCTTT	CSAYRGEDTEAFF
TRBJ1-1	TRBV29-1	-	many	TGCAGCGTTGAAGGGGGCCGAGAGATGAACACTGAAGCTTTCTTT	CSVEGGREMNTEAFF
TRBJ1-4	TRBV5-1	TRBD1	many	TGCGCCAGCAGCTATGGACAGGGGAGTGAAAAACTGTTTTTT	CASSYGQGSEKLFF
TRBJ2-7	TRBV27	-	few	TGTGCCAGCAGTTCCCTGGGGCTTTCCGCCAACGAGCAGTACTTC	CASSSLGLSANEQYF
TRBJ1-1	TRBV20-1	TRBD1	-	TGCAGTGCTACGGGACAGTTGAACACTGAAGCTTTCTTT	CSATGQLNTEAFF
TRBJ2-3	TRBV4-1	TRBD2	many	TGCGCCAGCAGCCCGACTAGCGGGAGGGCCACAGATACGCAGTATTTT	CASSPTSGRATDTQYF
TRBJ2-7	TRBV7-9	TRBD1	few	TGTGCCAGCAGCCGGACAGGAGGAACCCACGAGCAGTACTTC	CASSRTGGTHEQYF
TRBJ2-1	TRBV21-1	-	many	TGTGCCAGCAGCAAGGGTTCTAGCGGGAGCTTAGACAATGAGCAGTTCTTC	CASSKGSSGSLDNEQFF
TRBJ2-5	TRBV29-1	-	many	TGCAGCGGCCTCGGGGTAGGAGAGACCCAGTACTTC	CSGLGVGETQYF
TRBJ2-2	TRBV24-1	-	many	TGTGCCACCAGTGACCGCCCACTGAACACCGGGGAGCTGTTTTTT	CATSDRPLNTGELFF
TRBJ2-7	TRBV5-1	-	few	TGCGCCAGCAGCGACTACTACGAGCAGTACTTC	CASSDYYEQYF
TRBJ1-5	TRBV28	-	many	TGTGCCAGCAGTTTTAAAGGGGCGGGAGATCAGCCCCAGCATTTT	CASSFKGAGDQPQHF
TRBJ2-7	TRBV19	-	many	TGTGCCAGTAGTATGCCTCCAGGGTACGAGCAGTACTTC	CASSMPPGYEQYF
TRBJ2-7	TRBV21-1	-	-	TGTGCCAGCAGCAAACGTCGGGACTACGAGCAGTACTTC	CASSKRRDYEQYF
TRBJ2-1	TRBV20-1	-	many	TGCAGTGCTAGACGGGTCATGATTAACAATGAGCAGTTCTTC	CSARRVMINNEQFF
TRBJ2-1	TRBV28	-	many	TGTGCCAGCAGTATCACAGGGTACCTTGGCTCGGATGAGCAGTTCTTC	CASSITGYLGSDEQFF
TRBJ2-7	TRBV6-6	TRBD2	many	TGTGCCAGCAGCCCCGGACTAGCGGGAGGCCTCTACGAGCAGTACTTC	CASSPGLAGGLYEQYF
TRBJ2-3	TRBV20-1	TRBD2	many	TGCAGTGCTAGAGAGCGAGCGGGAGAGGGGGTGGGCACAGATACGCAGTATTTT	CSARERAGEGVGTDTQYF
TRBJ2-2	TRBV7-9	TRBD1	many	TGTGCCAGCAGCTTCGGACAGGGGGCAGGCGGGGAGCTGTTTTTT	CASSFGQGAGGELFF
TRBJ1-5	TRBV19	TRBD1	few	TGTGTCGTTGACAGGGGCAGCAATCAGCCCCAGCATTTT	CVVDRGSNQPQHF